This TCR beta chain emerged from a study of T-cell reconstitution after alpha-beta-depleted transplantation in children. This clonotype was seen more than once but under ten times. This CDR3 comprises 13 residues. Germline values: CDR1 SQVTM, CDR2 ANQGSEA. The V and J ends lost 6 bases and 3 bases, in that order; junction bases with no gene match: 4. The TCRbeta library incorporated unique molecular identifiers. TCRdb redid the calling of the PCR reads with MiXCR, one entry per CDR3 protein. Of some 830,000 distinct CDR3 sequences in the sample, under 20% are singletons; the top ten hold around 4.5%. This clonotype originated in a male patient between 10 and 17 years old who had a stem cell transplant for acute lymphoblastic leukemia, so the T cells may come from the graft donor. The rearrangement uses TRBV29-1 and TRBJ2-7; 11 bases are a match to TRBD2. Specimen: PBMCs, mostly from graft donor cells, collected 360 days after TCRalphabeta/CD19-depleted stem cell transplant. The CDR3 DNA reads TGCAGCGTCCGACTAGCGGGATACTACGAGCAGTACTTC. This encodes CSVRLAGYYEQYF.